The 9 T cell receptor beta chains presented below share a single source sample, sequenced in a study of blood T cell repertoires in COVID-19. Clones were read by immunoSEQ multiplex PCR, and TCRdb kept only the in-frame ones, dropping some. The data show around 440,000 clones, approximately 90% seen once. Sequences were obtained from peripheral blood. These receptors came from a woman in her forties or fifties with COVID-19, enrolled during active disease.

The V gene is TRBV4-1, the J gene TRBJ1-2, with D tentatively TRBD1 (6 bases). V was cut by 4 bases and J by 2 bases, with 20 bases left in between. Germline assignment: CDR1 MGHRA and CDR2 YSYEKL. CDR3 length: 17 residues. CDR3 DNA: TGCGCCAGCAGCCTCACGCGGGGGCCCCGACCCAACTATGGCTACACCTTC. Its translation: CASSLTRGPRPNYGYTF.

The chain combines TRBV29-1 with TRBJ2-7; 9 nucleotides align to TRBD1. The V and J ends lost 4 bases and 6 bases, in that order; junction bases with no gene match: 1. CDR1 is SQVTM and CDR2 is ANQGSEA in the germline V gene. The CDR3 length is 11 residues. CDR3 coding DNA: TGCAGCGTTGTGACAGGGGGCGAGCAGTACTTC. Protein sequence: CSVVTGGEQYF.

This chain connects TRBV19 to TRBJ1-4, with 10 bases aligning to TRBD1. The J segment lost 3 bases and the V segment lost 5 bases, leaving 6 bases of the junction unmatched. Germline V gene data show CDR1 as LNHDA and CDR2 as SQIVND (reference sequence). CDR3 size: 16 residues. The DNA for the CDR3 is TGTGCCAGTAGTTTTCGACAGGGGGCGTCTAATGAAAAACTGTTTTTT. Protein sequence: CASSFRQGASNEKLFF.

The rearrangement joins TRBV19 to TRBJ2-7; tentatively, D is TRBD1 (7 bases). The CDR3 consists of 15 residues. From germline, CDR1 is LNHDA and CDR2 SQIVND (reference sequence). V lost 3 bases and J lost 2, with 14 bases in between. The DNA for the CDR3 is TGTGCCAGTAGTATTGGGGGGACAGTGACCTACGAGCAGTACTTC. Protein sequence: CASSIGGTVTYEQYF.

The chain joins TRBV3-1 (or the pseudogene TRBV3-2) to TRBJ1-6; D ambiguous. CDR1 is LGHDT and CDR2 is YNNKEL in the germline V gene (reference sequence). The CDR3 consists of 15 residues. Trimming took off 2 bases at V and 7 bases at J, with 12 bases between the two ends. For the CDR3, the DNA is TGTGCCAGCAGCCAAAACCGGGTCTACAATTCACCCCTCCACTTT. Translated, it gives CASSQNRVYNSPLHF.

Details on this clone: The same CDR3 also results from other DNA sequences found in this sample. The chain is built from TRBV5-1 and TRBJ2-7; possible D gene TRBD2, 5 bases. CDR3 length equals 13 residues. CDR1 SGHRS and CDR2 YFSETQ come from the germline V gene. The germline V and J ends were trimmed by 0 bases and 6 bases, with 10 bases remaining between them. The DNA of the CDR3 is TGCGCCAGCAGCTTGGTCCCCGGAGGCGAGCAGTACTTC. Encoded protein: CASSLVPGGEQYF.

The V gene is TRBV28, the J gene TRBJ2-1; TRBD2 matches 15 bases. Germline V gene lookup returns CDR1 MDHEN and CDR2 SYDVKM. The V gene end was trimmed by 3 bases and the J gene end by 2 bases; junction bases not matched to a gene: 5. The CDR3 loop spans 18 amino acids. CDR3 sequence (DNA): TGTGCCAGCAGTTTGGGAGGGACTAGCGGGGGGCCCTACAATGAGCAGTTCTTC. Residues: CASSLGGTSGGPYNEQFF.

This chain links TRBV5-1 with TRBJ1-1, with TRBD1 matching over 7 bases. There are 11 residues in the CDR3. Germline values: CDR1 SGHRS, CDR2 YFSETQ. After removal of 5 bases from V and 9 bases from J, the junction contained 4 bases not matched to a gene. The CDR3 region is CASSMDRQAFF. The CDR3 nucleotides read TGCGCCAGCAGTATGGACAGGCAAGCTTTCTTT.

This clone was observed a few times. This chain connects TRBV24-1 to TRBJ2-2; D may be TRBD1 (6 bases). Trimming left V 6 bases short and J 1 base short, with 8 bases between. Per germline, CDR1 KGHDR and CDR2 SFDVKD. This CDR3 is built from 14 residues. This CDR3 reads CATSSDRNTGELFF. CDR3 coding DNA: TGTGCCACCAGTTCGGACAGGAACACCGGGGAGCTGTTTTTT.